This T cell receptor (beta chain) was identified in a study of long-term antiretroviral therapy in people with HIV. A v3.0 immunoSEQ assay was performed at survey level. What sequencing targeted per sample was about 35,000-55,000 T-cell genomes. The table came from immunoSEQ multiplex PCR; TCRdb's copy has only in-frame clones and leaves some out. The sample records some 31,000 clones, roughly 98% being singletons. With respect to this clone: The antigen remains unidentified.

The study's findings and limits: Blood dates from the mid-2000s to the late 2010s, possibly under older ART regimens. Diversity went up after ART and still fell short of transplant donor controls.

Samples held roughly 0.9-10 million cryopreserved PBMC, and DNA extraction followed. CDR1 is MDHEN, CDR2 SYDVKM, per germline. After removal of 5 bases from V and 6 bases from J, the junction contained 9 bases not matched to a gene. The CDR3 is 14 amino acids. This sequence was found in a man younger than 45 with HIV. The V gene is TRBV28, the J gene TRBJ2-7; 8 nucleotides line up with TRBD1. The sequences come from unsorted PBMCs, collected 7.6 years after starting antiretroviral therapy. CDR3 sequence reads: CASSIGQGVGEQYF. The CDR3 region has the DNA TGTGCCAGCAGTATTGGACAGGGAGTTGGCGAGCAGTACTTC.